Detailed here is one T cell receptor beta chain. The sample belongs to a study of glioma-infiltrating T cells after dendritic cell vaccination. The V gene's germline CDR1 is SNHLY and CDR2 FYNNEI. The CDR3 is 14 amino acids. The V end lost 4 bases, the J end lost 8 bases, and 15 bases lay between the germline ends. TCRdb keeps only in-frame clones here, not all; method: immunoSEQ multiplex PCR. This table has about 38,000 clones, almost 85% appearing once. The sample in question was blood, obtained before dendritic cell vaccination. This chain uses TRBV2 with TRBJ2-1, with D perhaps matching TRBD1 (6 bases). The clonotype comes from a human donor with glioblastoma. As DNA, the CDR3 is TGTGCCAGCAGTGGCCCCGGACAGTACGATGAGCAGTTCTTC. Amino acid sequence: CASSGPGQYDEQFF.